This T cell receptor beta chain originates from a study of CD8+ T cells in alopecia areata. With V trimmed by 5 bases and J by 1 base, 3 bases remained unmatched. The CDR3 runs 16 residues. Germline V gives CDR1 SGHAT, CDR2 FQNNGV. cDNA reverse transcribed from extracted RNA served as the sequencing template. Clones were read by immunoSEQ multiplex PCR, and TCRdb kept only the in-frame ones, dropping some. The sample records some 110,000 clones, more than 30% being singletons. The clonotype comes from a human donor with alopecia areata. The chain has TRBV11-2 and TRBJ2-3; 13 bases line up with TRBD2. The sample consisted of CD4+ T cells sorted from blood. CDR3 region: CASSQGLAGRTDTQYF. DNA for the CDR3: TGTGCCAGCAGCCAGGGACTAGCGGGGCGCACAGATACGCAGTATTTT.